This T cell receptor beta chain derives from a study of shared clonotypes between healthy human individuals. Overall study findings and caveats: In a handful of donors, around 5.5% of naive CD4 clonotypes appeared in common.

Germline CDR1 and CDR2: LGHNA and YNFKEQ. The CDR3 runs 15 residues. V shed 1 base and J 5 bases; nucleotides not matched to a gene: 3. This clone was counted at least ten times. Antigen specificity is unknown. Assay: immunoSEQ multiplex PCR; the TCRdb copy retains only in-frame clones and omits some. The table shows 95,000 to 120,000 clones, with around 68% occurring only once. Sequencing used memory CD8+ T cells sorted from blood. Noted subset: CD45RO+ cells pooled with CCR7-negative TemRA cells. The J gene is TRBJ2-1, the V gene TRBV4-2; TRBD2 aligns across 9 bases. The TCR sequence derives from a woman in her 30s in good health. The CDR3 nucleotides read TGTGCCAGCAGCCAAGGACTAGCGGAAAACAATGAGCAGTTCTTC. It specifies CASSQGLAENNEQFF.